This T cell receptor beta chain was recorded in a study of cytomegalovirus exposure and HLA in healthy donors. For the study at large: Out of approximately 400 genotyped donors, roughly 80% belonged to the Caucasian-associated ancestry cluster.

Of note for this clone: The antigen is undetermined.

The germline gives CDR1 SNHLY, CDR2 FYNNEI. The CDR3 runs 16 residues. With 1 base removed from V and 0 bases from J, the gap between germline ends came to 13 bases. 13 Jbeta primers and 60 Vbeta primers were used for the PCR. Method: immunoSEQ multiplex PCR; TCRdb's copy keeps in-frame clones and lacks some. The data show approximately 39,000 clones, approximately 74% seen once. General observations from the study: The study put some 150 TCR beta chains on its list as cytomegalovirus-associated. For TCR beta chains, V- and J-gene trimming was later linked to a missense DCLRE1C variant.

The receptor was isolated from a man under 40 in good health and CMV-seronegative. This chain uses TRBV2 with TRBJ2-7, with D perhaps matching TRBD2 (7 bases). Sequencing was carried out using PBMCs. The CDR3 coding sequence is TGTGCCAGCAGTGAAGTGGGGGGGCGCCTCTCCTACGAGCAGTACTTC. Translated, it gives CASSEVGGRLSYEQYF.